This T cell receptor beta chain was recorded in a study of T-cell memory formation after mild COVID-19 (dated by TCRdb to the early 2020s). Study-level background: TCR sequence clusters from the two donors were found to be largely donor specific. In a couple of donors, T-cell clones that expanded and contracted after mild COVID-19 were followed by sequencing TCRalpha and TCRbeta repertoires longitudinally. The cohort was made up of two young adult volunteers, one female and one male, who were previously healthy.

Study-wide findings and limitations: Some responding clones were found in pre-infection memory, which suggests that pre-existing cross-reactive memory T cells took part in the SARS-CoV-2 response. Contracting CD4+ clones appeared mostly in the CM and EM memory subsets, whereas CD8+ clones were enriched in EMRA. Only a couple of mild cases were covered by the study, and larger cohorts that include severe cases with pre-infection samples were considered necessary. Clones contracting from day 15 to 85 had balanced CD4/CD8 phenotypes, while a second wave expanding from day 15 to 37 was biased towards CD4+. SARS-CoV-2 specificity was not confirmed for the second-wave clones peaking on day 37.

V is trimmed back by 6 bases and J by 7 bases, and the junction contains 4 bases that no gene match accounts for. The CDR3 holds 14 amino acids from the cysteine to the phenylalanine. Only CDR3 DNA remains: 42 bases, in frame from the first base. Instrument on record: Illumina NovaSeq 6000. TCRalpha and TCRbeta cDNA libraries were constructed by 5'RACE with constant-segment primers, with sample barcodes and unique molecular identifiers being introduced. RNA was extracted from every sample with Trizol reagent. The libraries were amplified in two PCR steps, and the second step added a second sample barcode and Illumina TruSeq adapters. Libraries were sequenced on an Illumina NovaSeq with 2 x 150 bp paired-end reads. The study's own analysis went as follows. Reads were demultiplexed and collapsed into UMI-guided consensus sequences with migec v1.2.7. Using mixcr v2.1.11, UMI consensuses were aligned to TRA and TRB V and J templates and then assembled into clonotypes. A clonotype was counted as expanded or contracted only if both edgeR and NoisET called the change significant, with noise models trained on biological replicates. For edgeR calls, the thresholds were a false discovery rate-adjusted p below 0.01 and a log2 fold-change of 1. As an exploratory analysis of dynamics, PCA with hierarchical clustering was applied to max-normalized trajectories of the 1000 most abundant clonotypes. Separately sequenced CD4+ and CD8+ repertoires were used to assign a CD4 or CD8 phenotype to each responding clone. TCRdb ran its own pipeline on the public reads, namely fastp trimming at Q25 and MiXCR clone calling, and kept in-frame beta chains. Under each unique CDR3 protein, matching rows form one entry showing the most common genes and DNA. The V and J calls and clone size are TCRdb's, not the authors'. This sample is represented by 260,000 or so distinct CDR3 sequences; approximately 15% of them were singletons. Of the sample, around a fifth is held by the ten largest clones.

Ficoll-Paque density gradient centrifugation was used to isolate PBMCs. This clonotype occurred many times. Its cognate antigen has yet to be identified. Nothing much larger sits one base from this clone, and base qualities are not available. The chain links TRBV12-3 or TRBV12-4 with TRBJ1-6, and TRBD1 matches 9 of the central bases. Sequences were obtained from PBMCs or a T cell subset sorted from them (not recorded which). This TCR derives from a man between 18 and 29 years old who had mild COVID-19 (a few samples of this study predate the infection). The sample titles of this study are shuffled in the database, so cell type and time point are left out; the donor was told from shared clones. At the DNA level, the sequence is TGTGCCAGCAGACCCGGGACAGGGAATTCACCCCTCCACTTT. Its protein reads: CASRPGTGNSPLHF.